Detailed here is one T cell receptor (beta chain). Antigen unknown. This specimen comes from a study of a mutant IDH1 vaccine in newly diagnosed glioma. The time point is: week 47, end of study. Topical imiquimod accompanied each vaccine dose, which consisted of 300 ug of mutant IDH1 20-mer peptide. Donors had new IDH1-mutant astrocytomas of WHO grade 3 or 4 (ATRX-lost). Data came from immunoSEQ multiplex PCR; TCRdb stores just in-frame clones and leaves some out. The data show tens of thousands of clones, with 82% seen just once and 3.8% held by the top ten. The receptor was derived from a man in his forties or fifties with glioma. Some clones in this sample may be carry-over from other donors' samples. Specimen: PBMCs, collected from a glioma patient whose treatment included an IDH1 peptide vaccine.

This CDR3 reads CAWSFGRGTYNEQFF. The CDR3 coding sequence is TGTGCCTGGAGTTTCGGACGGGGTACCTACAATGAGCAGTTCTTC. The chain has TRBV30 and TRBJ2-1; D might be TRBD2 (5 bases). Germline assignment: CDR1 GTSNPN and CDR2 SVGIG (reference sequence). With 2 bases removed from V and 2 bases from J, the gap between germline ends came to 13 bases. The CDR3 has 15 amino acids.